The rows below give T cell receptor beta chains drawn from one sample of a study of T cells in tuberculosis. This table comes from immunoSEQ multiplex PCR, and its TCRdb copy is limited to in-frame clones, with some not included. The sample has about 43,000 clones, roughly 94% seen once. Sequenced: PBMCs. These receptors all stem from a donor under 30 with latent tuberculosis or without tuberculosis infection. Some clones in this sample may be carry-over from other donors' samples. Each CDR3 is given with its conserved first and last residue. D genes are given only for firm matches. The listing skips clone size in some rows; elsewhere it reads once, few, many or a size class.

V: TRBV2
size: -
J: TRBJ1-5
D: -
DNA: TGTGCCAGCAGTGGTTCGACAGATAGCAATCAGCCCCAGCATTTT
CDR3: CASSGSTDSNQPQHF

V: TRBV23-1
size: -
J: TRBJ1-2
D: TRBD1
DNA: TGCGCCAGCATTTGCGTCGACAGGGGCAGGGAATATGGCTACACCTTC
CDR3: CASICVDRGREYGYTF

V: TRBV5-6
size: -
J: TRBJ2-1
D: -
DNA: TGTGCCAGCAGCCCAACTGGAACAGAATGGAATGAGCAGTTCTTC
CDR3: CASSPTGTEWNEQFF

V: TRBV15
size: few
J: TRBJ2-2
D: -
DNA: TGTGCCACCAGCAGAGACCGACAGGCCAACACCGGGGAGCTGTTTTTT
CDR3: CATSRDRQANTGELFF

V: TRBV5-1
size: -
J: TRBJ2-1
D: -
DNA: TGCGCCAGCAGCTTGGATGCTGGACAGACGTGGAATGAGCAGTTCTTC
CDR3: CASSLDAGQTWNEQFF

V: TRBV30
size: -
J: TRBJ2-1
D: -
DNA: TGTGCCTGGTCTCTTGTTGAGCAGTTCTTC
CDR3: CAWSLVEQFF

V: TRBV15
size: -
J: TRBJ2-1
D: -
DNA: TGTGCCACCAGCAGAGATAGCTACTACAATGAGCAGTTCTTC
CDR3: CATSRDSYYNEQFF

V: TRBV4-3
size: -
J: TRBJ2-3
D: -
DNA: TGCGCCAGCAGCCAAGAGGGCACTCGCGCAGATACGCAGTATTTT
CDR3: CASSQEGTRADTQYF

V: TRBV28
size: -
J: TRBJ2-7
D: TRBD2
DNA: TGTGCCAGCAGAAGGACTAGCGAGAGCTCCTACGAGCAGTACTTC
CDR3: CASRRTSESSYEQYF

V: TRBV5-6
size: once
J: TRBJ2-7
D: -
DNA: TGTGCCAGCAGCTTTCAGGGATACGAGCAGTACTTC
CDR3: CASSFQGYEQYF